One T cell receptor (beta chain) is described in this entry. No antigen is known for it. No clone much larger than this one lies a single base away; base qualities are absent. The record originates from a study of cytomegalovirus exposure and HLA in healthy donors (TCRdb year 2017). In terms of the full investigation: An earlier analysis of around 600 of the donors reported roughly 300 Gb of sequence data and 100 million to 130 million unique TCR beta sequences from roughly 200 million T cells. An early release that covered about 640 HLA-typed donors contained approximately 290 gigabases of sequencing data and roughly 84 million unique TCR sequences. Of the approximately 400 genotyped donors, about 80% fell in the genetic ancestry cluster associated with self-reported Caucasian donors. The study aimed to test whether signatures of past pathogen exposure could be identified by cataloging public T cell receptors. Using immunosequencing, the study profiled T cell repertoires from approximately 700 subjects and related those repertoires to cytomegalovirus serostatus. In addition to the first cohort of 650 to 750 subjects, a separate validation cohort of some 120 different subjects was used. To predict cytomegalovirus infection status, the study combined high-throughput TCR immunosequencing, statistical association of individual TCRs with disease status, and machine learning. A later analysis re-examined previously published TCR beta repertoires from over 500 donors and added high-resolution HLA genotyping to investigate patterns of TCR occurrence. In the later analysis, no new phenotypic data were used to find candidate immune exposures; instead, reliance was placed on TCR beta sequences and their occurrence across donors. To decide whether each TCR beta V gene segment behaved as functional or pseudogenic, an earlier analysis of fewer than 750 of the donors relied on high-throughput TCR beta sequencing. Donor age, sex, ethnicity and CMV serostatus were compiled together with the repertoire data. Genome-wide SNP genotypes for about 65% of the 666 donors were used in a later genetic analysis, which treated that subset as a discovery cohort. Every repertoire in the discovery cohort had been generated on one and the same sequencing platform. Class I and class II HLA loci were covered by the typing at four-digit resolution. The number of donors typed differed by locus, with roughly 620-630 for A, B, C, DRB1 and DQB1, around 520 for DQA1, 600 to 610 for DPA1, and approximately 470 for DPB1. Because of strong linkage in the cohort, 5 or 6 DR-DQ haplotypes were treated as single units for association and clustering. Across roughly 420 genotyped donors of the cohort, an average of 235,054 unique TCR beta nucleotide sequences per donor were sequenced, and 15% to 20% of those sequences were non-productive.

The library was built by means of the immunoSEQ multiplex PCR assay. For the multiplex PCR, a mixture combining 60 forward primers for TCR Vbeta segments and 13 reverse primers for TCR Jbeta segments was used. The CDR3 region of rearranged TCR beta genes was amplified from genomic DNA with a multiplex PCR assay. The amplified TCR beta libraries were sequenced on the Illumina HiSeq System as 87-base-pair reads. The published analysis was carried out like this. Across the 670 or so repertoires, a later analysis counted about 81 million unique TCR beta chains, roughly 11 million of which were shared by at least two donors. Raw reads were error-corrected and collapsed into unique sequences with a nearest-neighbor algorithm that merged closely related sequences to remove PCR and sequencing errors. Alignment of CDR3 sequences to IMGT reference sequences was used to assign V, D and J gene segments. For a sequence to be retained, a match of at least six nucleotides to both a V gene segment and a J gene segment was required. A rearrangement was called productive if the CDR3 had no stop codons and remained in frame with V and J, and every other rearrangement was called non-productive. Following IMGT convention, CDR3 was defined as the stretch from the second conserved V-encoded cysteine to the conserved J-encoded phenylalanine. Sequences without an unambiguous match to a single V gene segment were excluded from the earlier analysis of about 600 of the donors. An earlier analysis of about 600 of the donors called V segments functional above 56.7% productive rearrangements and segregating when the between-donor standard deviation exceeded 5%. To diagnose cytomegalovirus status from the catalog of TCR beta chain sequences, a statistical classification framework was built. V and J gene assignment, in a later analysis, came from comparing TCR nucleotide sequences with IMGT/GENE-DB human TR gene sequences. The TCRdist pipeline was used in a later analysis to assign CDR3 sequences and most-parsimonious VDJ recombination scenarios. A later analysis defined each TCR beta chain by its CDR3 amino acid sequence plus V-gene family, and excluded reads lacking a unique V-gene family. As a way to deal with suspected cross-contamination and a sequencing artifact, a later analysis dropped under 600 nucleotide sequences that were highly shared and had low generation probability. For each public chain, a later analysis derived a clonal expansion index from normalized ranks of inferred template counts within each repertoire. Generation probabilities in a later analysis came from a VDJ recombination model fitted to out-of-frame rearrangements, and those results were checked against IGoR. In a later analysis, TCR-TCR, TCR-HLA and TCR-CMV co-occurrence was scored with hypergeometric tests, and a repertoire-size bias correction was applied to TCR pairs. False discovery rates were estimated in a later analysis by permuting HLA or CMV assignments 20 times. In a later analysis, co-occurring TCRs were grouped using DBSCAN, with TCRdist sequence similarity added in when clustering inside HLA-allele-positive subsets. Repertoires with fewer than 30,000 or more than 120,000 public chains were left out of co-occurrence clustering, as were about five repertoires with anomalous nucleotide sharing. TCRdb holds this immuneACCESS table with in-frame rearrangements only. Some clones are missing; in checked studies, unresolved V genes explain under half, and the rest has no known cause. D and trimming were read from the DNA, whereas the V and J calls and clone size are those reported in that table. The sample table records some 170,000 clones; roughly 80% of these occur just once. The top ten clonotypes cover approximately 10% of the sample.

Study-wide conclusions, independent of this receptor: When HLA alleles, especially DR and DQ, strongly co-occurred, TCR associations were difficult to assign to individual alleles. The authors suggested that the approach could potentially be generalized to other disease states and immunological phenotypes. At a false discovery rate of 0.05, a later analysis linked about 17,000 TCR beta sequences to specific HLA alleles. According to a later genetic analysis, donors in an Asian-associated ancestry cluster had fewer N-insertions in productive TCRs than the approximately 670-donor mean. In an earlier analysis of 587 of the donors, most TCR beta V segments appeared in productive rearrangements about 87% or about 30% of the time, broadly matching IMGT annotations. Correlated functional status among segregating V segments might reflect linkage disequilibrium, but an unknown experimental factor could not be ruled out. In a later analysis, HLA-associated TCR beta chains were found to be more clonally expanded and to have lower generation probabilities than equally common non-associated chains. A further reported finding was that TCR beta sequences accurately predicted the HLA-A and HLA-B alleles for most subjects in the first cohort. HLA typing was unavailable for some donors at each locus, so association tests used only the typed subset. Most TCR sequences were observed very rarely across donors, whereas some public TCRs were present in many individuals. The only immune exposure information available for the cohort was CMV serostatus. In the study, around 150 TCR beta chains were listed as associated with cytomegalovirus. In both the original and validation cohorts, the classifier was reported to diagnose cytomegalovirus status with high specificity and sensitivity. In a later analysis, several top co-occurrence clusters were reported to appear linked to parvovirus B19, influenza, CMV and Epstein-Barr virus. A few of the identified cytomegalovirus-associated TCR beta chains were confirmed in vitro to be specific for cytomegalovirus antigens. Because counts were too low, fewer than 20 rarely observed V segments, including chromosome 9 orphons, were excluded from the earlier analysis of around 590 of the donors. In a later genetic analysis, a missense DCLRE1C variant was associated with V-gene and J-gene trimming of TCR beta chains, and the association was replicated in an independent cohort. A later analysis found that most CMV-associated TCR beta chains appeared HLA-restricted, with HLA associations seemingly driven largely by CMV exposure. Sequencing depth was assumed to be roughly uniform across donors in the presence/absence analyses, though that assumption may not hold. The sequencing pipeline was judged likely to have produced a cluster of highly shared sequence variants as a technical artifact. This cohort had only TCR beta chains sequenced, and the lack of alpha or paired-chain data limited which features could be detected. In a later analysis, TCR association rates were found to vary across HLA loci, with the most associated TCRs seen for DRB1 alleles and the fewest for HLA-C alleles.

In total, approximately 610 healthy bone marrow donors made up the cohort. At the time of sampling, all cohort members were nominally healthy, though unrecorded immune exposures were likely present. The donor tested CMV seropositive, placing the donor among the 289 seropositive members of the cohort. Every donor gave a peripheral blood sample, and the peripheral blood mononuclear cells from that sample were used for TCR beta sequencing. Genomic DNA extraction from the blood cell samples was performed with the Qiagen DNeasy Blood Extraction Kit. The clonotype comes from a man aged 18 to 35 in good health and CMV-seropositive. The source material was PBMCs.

The DNA sequence is given as TGTGCCAGCAGCTTAGATCGCGGTGGGGGGGACACAGATACGCAGTATTTT. Its protein reads: CASSLDRGGGDTDTQYF. The V and J segments used are TRBV11-2 and TRBJ2-3, and TRBD2 aligns with 7 junction nucleotides. CDR1 SGHAT and CDR2 FQNNGV were looked up in the germline V gene. The CDR3 contains 17 residues, cysteine and phenylalanine counted. Of the read, only the CDR3 DNA is kept; its 51 bases are in frame from base 1. V loses 0 bases at its end and J loses 2 bases; junction bases beyond the gene matches: 8. The entire variable domain, with the stretches around the CDR3 drawn from the reference TRBV11-2 and TRBJ2-3 proteins, is EAGVAQSPRYKIIEKRQSVAFWCNPISGHATLYWYQQILGQGPKLLIQFQNNGVVDDSQLPKDRFSAERLKGVDSTLKIQPAKLEDSAVYLCASSLDRGGGDTDTQYFGPGTRLTVL.